One and the same sample provided the 3 T cell receptor beta chains below, sequenced in a study of shared clonotypes between healthy human individuals. This table comes from immunoSEQ multiplex PCR, and its TCRdb copy is limited to in-frame clones, with some not included. Among about 2.3 million clones listed, roughly 93% were seen once. Sequencing was done on a sample of naive CD4+ T cells from PBMCs. The subset: CD45RA+ positively selected. The receptors stem from a man aged 18 to 29 in good health. Some clones in this sample may be carry-over from other donors' samples.

V and J are TRBV7-2 and TRBJ2-5, with 9 bases aligning to TRBD2. Germline CDR1 reads SGHTA; CDR2 reads FQGNSA. J was trimmed by 2 bases and V by 3 bases; bases with no gene match: 7. The CDR3 extends over 16 amino acids. The CDR3 bases are TGTGCCAGCAGCTTGAGCCGCGGGAGGGGGCAAGAGACCCAGTACTTC. This gives the protein CASSLSRGRGQETQYF.

This rearrangement joins TRBV10-2 to TRBJ1-5, with 7 bases aligning to TRBD1. The CDR3 is made up of 16 amino acids. J was trimmed by 6 bases and V by 0 bases; bases with no gene match: 8. From germline, CDR1 is WSHSY and CDR2 SAAADI. CDR3 protein: CASSESGQDWGQPQHF. DNA of the CDR3: TGCGCCAGCAGTGAGTCCGGACAGGACTGGGGTCAGCCCCAGCATTTT.

This sequence joins TRBV29-1 and TRBJ2-5; D is unclear. The germline V and J ends were trimmed by 6 bases and 7 bases, with 15 bases remaining between them. CDR3 size: 12 residues. Germline V lookup: CDR1 SQVTM, CDR2 ANQGSEA. The CDR3 sequence: CSVVAYLGTQYF. The DNA of the CDR3 is TGCAGCGTGGTGGCCTATCTGGGGACCCAGTACTTC.